This T cell receptor (beta chain) was profiled in a study of response to subunit inactivated influenza vaccine. TCRdb re-analysed the RT-PCR reads in MiXCR, keeping a single row per CDR3 protein. The repertoire holds 650,000 to 800,000 distinct CDR3 sequences, with 15% to 20% as singletons. About this clonotype itself: The antigen is not known.

Trimming stripped 0 bases from V and 6 bases from J, with 8 bases between. Germline V gene data show CDR1 as MNHNS and CDR2 as SASEGT. The CDR3 totals 13 residues. Study-wide points: Authors suggested each seasonal influenza vaccination recruits few new T cells.

The sequences come from PBMCs from blood, collected more than 4 days after vaccination. The origin of this receptor is a man over 45 who received an inactivated influenza vaccine. The chain combines TRBV6-1 with TRBJ1-2; D unclear. CDR3 sequence: CASSEARFNGYTF. The CDR3, as DNA: TGTGCCAGCAGTGAAGCGAGGTTTAATGGCTACACCTTC.